These 29 T cell receptor beta chains came from one sample sequenced in a study of T cells in women clearing cervical HPV infection. The protocol was immunoSEQ multiplex PCR, while the TCRdb copy is restricted to in-frame clones and leaves out a portion. This table holds about 48,000 clones. Sample: blood buffy coat. These receptors were taken from a woman aged 18-70 years with a cervical HPV16 infection that either progressed to CIN3+ or cleared (not recorded which).

As concerns this clone: The read ends 3 residues shy of where the CDR3 ends; the end is completed using the germline J gene. The chain joins TRBV7-2 to TRBJ2-2; weak D call: TRBD2 (6 bases). CDR1 is SGHTA and CDR2 is FQGNSA in the germline V gene. V lost 2 bases to trimming and J lost 7 bases, with 14 bases between them. This CDR3 region has 15 residues. CDR3 sequence reads: CASSLFGGMSGELFF. The part of the CDR3 DNA that was read is TGTGCCAGCAGCTTATTCGGCGGGATGAGCGGGGAG.

Note on this clone: The read terminates 3 residues ahead of where the CDR3 ends, so the germline J gene completes it. This chain connects TRBV20-1 to TRBJ1-6; TRBD1 aligns across 8 bases. Germline values: CDR1 DFQATT, CDR2 SNEGSKA (reference sequence). V dropped 3 bases and J dropped 6; count of bases not matched to a gene: 4. The CDR3 spans 14 residues. CDR3 sequence reads: CSARPRGLNSPLHF. The covered CDR3 bases are TGCAGTGCTAGGCCCAGGGGGCTTAATTCACCC.

Concerning this clone: The read comes to an end 3 residues before the CDR3 does, leaving the germline J gene to fill in the end. This chain joins TRBV5-1 and TRBJ2-3; D is possibly TRBD2 (6 bases). Germline V lookup: CDR1 SGHRS, CDR2 YFSETQ. V was clipped by 0 bases and J by 2 bases, with 10 bases between them. The CDR3 is 15 residues long. CDR3 protein: CASSLVGTVTDTQYF. The part of the CDR3 DNA that was read is TGCGCCAGCAGCTTGGTGGGGACTGTCACAGATACG.

Concerning this clone itself: The read gets to within 3 residues of the CDR3 end, and the germline J gene fills in the rest. The chain joins TRBV4-2 to TRBJ1-2, with a possible D match to TRBD1 (5 bases). V lost 4 bases and J lost 2, with 26 bases in between. The CDR3 consists of 19 residues. Germline loops: CDR1 LGHNA, CDR2 YNFKEQ. CDR3 loop: CASSPPPGGIGGVNYGYTF. The covered CDR3 bases are TGTGCCAGCAGCCCACCCCCAGGCGGGATTGGGGGGGTAAACTATGGC.

This clone is deemed medium-sized (0.01 to 0.1%) by its frequency. This sample includes further DNA sequences coding for the same CDR3. The CDR3 loop reads CASSLAVSSYNEQFF. CDR3 bases read: TGTGCCAGCAGTCTAGCGGTAAGCTCCTACAATGAG. The genes are TRBV2 and TRBJ2-1; 7 nucleotides match TRBD2. Read coverage stops 3 residues before the CDR3 terminus; the germline J gene supplies the remainder. V trimming: 5 bases; J trimming: 0 bases; junction bases outside the gene matches: 4. The V gene's germline CDR1 is SNHLY and CDR2 FYNNEI. The CDR3 is 15 amino acids.

Regarding this clone: The read comes to an end 3 residues before the CDR3 does, leaving the germline J gene to fill in the end. The J gene is TRBJ2-5, the V gene TRBV6-2 or TRBV6-3; D remains ambiguous. This CDR3 is 14 amino acids long. V was clipped by 0 bases and J by 2 bases, with 7 bases between them. Germline assignment: CDR1 MNHEY and CDR2 SVGEGT. CDR3: CASSYSLQQETQYF. The covered CDR3 bases are TGTGCCAGCAGTTACTCCCTTCAGCAAGAGACC.

Concerning this clone: The DNA ends 3 residues before the CDR3 does, and the rest of the CDR3 is filled in from the germline J gene. The rearrangement links TRBV18 to TRBJ2-7; 8 bases map to TRBD1. In germline, CDR1 is KGHSH, CDR2 LQKENI. CDR3 length: 16 residues. J gave up 0 bases and V 5 bases, and 9 bases lay outside the gene matches. CDR3 residues: CASSTTGARSSYEQYF. The CDR3 bases that were read are TGTGCCAGCTCAACGACAGGGGCTAGGAGCTCCTACGAG.

Note on this clone: The read ends 3 residues shy of where the CDR3 ends; the end is completed using the germline J gene. The rearrangement links TRBV28 to TRBJ2-7; D not resolved. V was cut by 7 bases and J by 5 bases, with 15 bases left in between. The CDR3 totals 13 residues. Germline V lookup: CDR1 MDHEN, CDR2 SYDVKM. CDR3 DNA, as far as it was read: TGTGCCAGCAACCCCCTTCTCCGCGACGAG. Translated, it gives CASNPLLRDE. The full CDR3 sequence reads CASNPLLRDEQYF. The complete variable domain, with remaining parts taken from reference TRBV28 and TRBJ2-7, reads DVKVTQSSRYLVKRTGEKVFLECVQDMDHENMFWYRQDPGLGLRLIYFSYDVKMKEKGDIPEGYSVSREKKERFSLILESASTNQTSMYLCASNPLLRDEQYFGPGTRLTVT.

Here the CDR3 reads CASSPDSSANYGYTF. The covered CDR3 bases are TGTGCCAGCAGCCCAGATAGCTCTGCTAACTATGGC. The rearrangement links TRBV7-6 to TRBJ1-2, with D unclear. The read gets to within 3 residues of the CDR3 end, and the germline J gene fills in the rest. Trimming shortened V by 5 bases and J by 0 bases, and 13 bases separated the two germline ends. Germline CDR1 and CDR2: SGHVS and FNYEAQ. The CDR3 length is 15 residues. Full variable domain (missing parts from reference TRBV7-6 and TRBJ1-2): GAGVSQSPRYKVTKRGQDVALRCDPISGHVSLYWYRQALGQGPEFLTYFNYEAQQDKSGLPNDRFSAERPEGSISTLTIQRTEQRDSAMYRCASSPDSSANYGYTFGSGTRLTVV.

About this clone: The missing CDR3 end, 3 residues past where the read stops, is filled in from the germline J gene. The rearrangement joins TRBV24-1 to TRBJ2-3, with 10 bases identical to TRBD2. This CDR3 is 15 amino acids long. The germline V gene has CDR1 KGHDR and CDR2 SFDVKD. V was pared by 4 bases and J by 3 bases, with 3 bases of the junction left unmatched. CDR3 in amino acids: CATSDPLAGTDTQYF. The covered CDR3 bases are TGTGCCACCAGTGACCCACTAGCGGGAACAGATACG.

Worth noting for this clone: The read falls 3 residues short of the CDR3 end, and the missing part is taken from the germline J gene. The chain links TRBV19 to TRBJ2-5, with 12 bases that match TRBD2. The V gene end was trimmed by 6 bases and the J gene end by 1 base; junction bases not matched to a gene: 3. Germline CDR1 is LNHDA and CDR2 is SQIVND (reference sequence). The CDR3 length is 15 residues. The CDR3 DNA, read in part, is TGTGCCAGTAGATTGACTAGCGGGAGCCAAGAGACC. Amino acid sequence: CASRLTSGSQET. Given in full, the CDR3 is CASRLTSGSQETQYF.

To note about this clone: The read falls 3 residues short of the CDR3 end, and the missing part is taken from the germline J gene. The chain employs TRBV10-1 and TRBJ2-7; D is perhaps TRBD2 (6 bases). V lost 0 bases, J lost 6 bases, and 15 bases lay in between. The CDR3 totals 15 residues. The V gene's germline CDR1 is WNHNN and CDR2 SYGVQD (reference sequence). CDR3: CASSESPRAGIEQYF. Incomplete CDR3 DNA: TGCGCCAGCAGTGAGTCCCCCAGAGCGGGTATCGAG.

A note on this clone: One end of the junction fails to match germline, which may point to a read error. Partial CDR3 DNA: TGTTCCAGCAGCCCGGGTAGATACGAG. Its protein product is CSSSPGRYE. The complete CDR3 reads CSSSPGRYEQYF. This chain uses TRBV7-9 with TRBJ2-7; no clear D gene. The observed sequence ends 3 residues before the CDR3 terminus, with the missing tail filled in from the germline J gene. The CDR3 extends over 12 amino acids. CDR1 and CDR2 from the germline V gene are SEHNR and FQNEAQ (reference sequence).

On this clone: The CDR3 end lies 3 residues beyond the end of the read and is filled in from the germline J gene. V gene TRBV7-3 combines with J gene TRBJ2-1, with a weak D call TRBD2 (5 bases). The germline CDR1 and CDR2 sequences are SGHTA and FQGTGA. This CDR3 comprises 13 residues. Trimming cost V 5 bases and J 4 bases, with 9 bases left between them. The covered CDR3 bases are TGTGCCAGCAGCCCCGACTATTACAATGAG. Protein product: CASSPDYYNE. The full CDR3 sequence reads CASSPDYYNEQFF.

Details on this clone: The read falls 3 residues short of the CDR3 end, and the missing part is taken from the germline J gene. The chain links TRBV7-6 to TRBJ2-3; TRBD2 matches 10 bases. Per the germline V gene, CDR1 is SGHVS and CDR2 is FNYEAQ. The CDR3 totals 18 residues. With V trimmed by 2 bases and J by 3 bases, 11 bases remained unmatched. The sequenced CDR3 bases are TGTGCCAGCAGCTTAACCCCCTTAGCGGGGGGTCCAACAGATACG. It specifies CASSLTPLAGGPTDT. The full CDR3 protein is CASSLTPLAGGPTDTQYF.

This clone registers medium-sized by frequency. The read halts 3 residues ahead of the CDR3 end, with the missing end drawn from the germline J gene. The rearrangement uses TRBV7-9 and TRBJ1-2; 8 bases line up with TRBD1. Germline CDR1 reads SEHNR; CDR2 reads FQNEAQ (reference sequence). The CDR3 is made up of 13 amino acids. This chain's CDR3 is CASSASTGGGYTF. The DNA read from the CDR3 is TGTGCCAGCAGCGCTTCCACAGGGGGAGGC.

Concerning this clone itself: Coverage ceases 3 residues before the CDR3 finishes, and the germline J gene fills in the end. The chain recombines TRBV19 with TRBJ2-2; D possibly corresponds to TRBD1 (5 bases). Germline values: CDR1 LNHDA, CDR2 SQIVND (reference sequence). Trimming pared 6 bases from V and 2 bases from J, leaving 10 bases between. The CDR3 length is 14 residues. This CDR3 is CASSRARNTGELFF. Partial CDR3 DNA: TGTGCCAGTAGCAGGGCAAGAAACACCGGGGAG.

Incomplete CDR3 DNA: TGTGCCAGCACATCGGGACTAGCGGGACATGAG. This translates into CASTSGLAGHE. The CDR3 in full is CASTSGLAGHEQFF. The chain links TRBV5-4 to TRBJ2-1; TRBD2 aligns across 13 bases. The observed sequence ends 3 residues before the CDR3 terminus, with the missing tail filled in from the germline J gene. This CDR3 contains 14 residues. The V gene end was trimmed by 6 bases and the J gene end by 8 bases; junction bases not matched to a gene: 5. Germline CDR1 SGHNT, CDR2 YYREEE (reference sequence). Together with reference TRBV5-4 and TRBJ2-1, the CDR3 gives the full variable domain: ETGVTQSPTHLIKTRGQQVTLRCSSQSGHNTVSWYQQALGQGPQFIFQYYREEENGRGNFPPRFSGLQFPNYSSELNVNALELDDSALYLCASTSGLAGHEQFFGPGTRLTVL.

Of note for this clone: The sequence runs out 3 residues before the end of the CDR3; the remainder is reconstructed from the germline J gene. J is TRBJ1-1 and V is TRBV10-3, with TRBD1 matching over 12 bases. The CDR3 has 15 amino acids. V lost 5 bases to trimming and J lost 4 bases; unmatched junction nucleotides: 5. Germline loops: CDR1 ENHRY, CDR2 SYGVKD. The CDR3 DNA, read in part, is TGTGCCATCAGTAACCCGGGACAGGGGGCCACTGAA. This codes for CAISNPGQGATE. The CDR3 reads in full as CAISNPGQGATEAFF.

To note about this clone: The read terminates 3 residues ahead of where the CDR3 ends, so the germline J gene completes it. This chain uses TRBV2 with TRBJ2-2; possibly TRBD1 for D (6 bases). This CDR3 is 12 amino acids long. V was shortened by 6 bases and J by 9 bases, with 11 bases between the two germline ends. In germline, CDR1 is SNHLY, CDR2 FYNNEI. The CDR3 loop reads CASRQGSRELFF. Partial CDR3 DNA: TGTGCCAGCAGGCAGGGGAGCAGGGAG.

With regard to this clone: Sequencing ends 3 residues short of the CDR3 end; the germline J gene provides the rest. V gene TRBV5-1 combines with J gene TRBJ2-5; 8 bases line up with TRBD2. This CDR3 spans 14 amino acids. Germline loops: CDR1 SGHRS, CDR2 YFSETQ. Germline trimming cut 5 bases from V and 5 bases from J; bases unmatched to any gene: 8. Partial CDR3 DNA: TGCGCCAGCAGTGGGGCGGGGGGCCGGGAGACC. This codes for CASSGAGGRET. The CDR3 in full is CASSGAGGRETQYF.

As for this clone: The read finishes 3 residues shy of the CDR3 end, and the germline J gene is used to complete it. This chain uses TRBV29-1 with TRBJ2-3; 9 bases map to TRBD1. The junction had 12 bases not matched to a gene; V was cut back by 6 bases and J by 5 bases. Germline loops: CDR1 SQVTM, CDR2 ANQGSEA. This CDR3 comprises 15 residues. CDR3 DNA, as far as it was read: TGCAGCGTCCCACCGAGGACAGGGGTTTTAGATACG. Amino acids: CSVPPRTGVLDT. The full CDR3 protein is CSVPPRTGVLDTQYF.

A note on this clone: The DNA ends 3 residues before the CDR3 does, and the rest of the CDR3 is filled in from the germline J gene. This rearrangement joins TRBV7-3 to TRBJ2-2, with TRBD2 matching over 10 bases. Trimming took 5 bases from V and 0 from J; bases not matched to a gene: 3. Looked up from germline, CDR1 is SGHTA and CDR2 is FQGTGA. The CDR3 runs to 16 residues. The sequenced part of the CDR3 DNA is TGTGCCAGCAGCGAGCTAGCGGGGGCGAACACCGGGGAG. This gives the protein CASSELAGANTGE. The whole CDR3 sequence is CASSELAGANTGELFF.

On this clone itself: The CDR3 end falls 3 residues outside the read, so it is completed with the germline J gene. The chain has TRBV20-1 and TRBJ1-2, with 9 bases that match TRBD1. There are 12 residues in the CDR3. Per germline, CDR1 DFQATT and CDR2 SNEGSKA (reference sequence). The junction had 2 bases not matched to a gene; V was cut back by 5 bases and J by 4 bases. The CDR3 bases that were read are TGCAGTGCTGGGACAGGGCCCTATGGC. It is translated as CSAGTGPYG. The entire CDR3 protein reads CSAGTGPYGYTF.

On this clone itself: The read halts 3 residues ahead of the CDR3 end, with the missing end drawn from the germline J gene. V is TRBV7-2 and J is TRBJ2-7; the match to TRBD1 covers 9 bases. CDR1 and CDR2 (germline): SGHTA, FQGNSA. V was clipped by 2 bases and J by 4 bases; unmatched bases: 6. This CDR3 has 15 amino acids. CDR3 DNA (partial): TGTGCCAGCAGCTTATTCGGACAGGGGACGTACGAG. Its translation: CASSLFGQGTYE. The whole CDR3 is CASSLFGQGTYEQYF.

With regard to this clone: One end of the junction is discordant with germline, which a read error may explain. The CDR3 end falls 3 residues outside the read, so it is completed with the germline J gene. The chain employs TRBV20-1 and TRBJ2-7; D is undetermined. The CDR3 contains 14 residues. Germline-derived CDR1 and CDR2 are DFQATT and SNEGSKA (reference sequence). Incomplete CDR3 DNA: TGCAGTGCTCGAGAGCCTTTTTCCGGCTACGAG. Protein: CSAREPFSGYE. The whole CDR3 protein reads CSAREPFSGYEQYF.

Worth noting for this clone: From the germline J gene comes the end of the CDR3, since the read stops 3 residues before it. The V call is TRBV5-3, the J call TRBJ2-1; TRBD2 matches 8 bases. TRBV5-3 is labeled an ORF, and its function is uncertain. J gave up 4 bases and V 5 bases, and 2 bases lay outside the gene matches. This CDR3 is built from 13 residues. The CDR3 bases that were read are TGTGCCAGAAGTAGCGGGGTTTACAATGAG. Encoded protein: CARSSGVYNE. The complete CDR3 protein is CARSSGVYNEQFF.

On this clone itself: Read sequence stops 3 residues before the CDR3 end, and the germline J gene provides the missing end. The gene calls are TRBV20-1 and TRBJ2-1; a possible D gene is TRBD2 (6 bases). The CDR3 covers 13 residues. Germline CDR1 is DFQATT and CDR2 is SNEGSKA (reference sequence). With 3 bases removed from V and 4 bases from J, the gap between germline ends came to 10 bases. Incomplete CDR3 DNA: TGCAGTGCTAGGCGGGGTGTTTACAATGAG. Amino acid sequence: CSARRGVYNE. The full CDR3 reads CSARRGVYNEQFF.

With regard to this clone: The read terminates 3 residues ahead of where the CDR3 ends, so the germline J gene completes it. This chain links TRBV30 with TRBJ2-7; 8 bases match TRBD2. CDR3 size: 14 residues. V was pared by 8 bases and J by 5 bases, with 14 bases of the junction left unmatched. Germline V gives CDR1 GTSNPN, CDR2 SVGIG (reference sequence). The CDR3 protein is CAGTGGGFWDEQYF. CDR3 bases read: TGTGCCGGGACGGGGGGGGGCTTTTGGGACGAG.